These 22 T cell receptor beta chains share one sample of origin, sequenced in a study of CD8 T cells in ankylosing spondylitis. Study-wide results and limits: Roughly 8 highly homologous variants formed a TCR beta motif that appeared characteristic of ankylosing spondylitis blood.

TCRdb reanalysed the 5' RACE reads using MiXCR and keeps one entry per CDR3 protein. The data contain 670,000 or so distinct CDR3 sequences, under 20% of them singletons. These receptors have no known antigen. The sample consisted of blood, either unsorted or a sorted T cell fraction (not recorded which). Receptor source: a male donor with ankylosing spondylitis.

The chain joins TRBV4-1 to TRBJ2-5; unclear D gene. V was clipped by 3 bases and J by 5 bases, with 13 bases between them. This CDR3 has 14 amino acids. Germline V gene lookup returns CDR1 MGHRA and CDR2 YSYEKL. DNA of the CDR3: TGCGCCAGCAGCCAGACAATGACTGGCGAGACCCAGTACTTC. Translated: CASSQTMTGETQYF.

This clonotype came up a few times. The V call is TRBV5-8, the J call TRBJ2-4; D is perhaps TRBD2 (7 bases). CDR3 length equals 14 residues. CDR1 and CDR2 (germline): SGHTS, YDEGEE. Deletions cut 7 bases from V and 0 bases from J, with 11 bases between. CDR3 sequence reads: CASDGGLAKNIQYF. CDR3 DNA sequence: TGTGCCAGCGACGGGGGGCTAGCCAAAAACATTCAGTACTTC.

The chain uses TRBV12-3 or TRBV12-4 and TRBJ2-7; 9 nucleotides line up with TRBD2. The CDR3 is made up of 14 amino acids. V gave up 5 bases and J gave up 1 base; unmatched junction bases: 3. CDR3 in amino acids: CASSGLASSYEQYF. The DNA of the CDR3 is TGTGCCAGCAGTGGACTAGCGTCATCCTACGAGCAGTACTTC.

In regard to this clonotype: A much larger clonotype is one base distant, so this may be a read error. The J gene is TRBJ2-7, the V gene TRBV7-9, with D possibly being TRBD1 (6 bases). Per the germline V gene, CDR1 is SEHNR and CDR2 is FQNEAQ (reference sequence). Trimming took 5 bases from V and 1 from J, leaving 12 bases between them. The CDR3 has 14 residues. CDR3 sequence: CASSARTASYEQYF. Here the CDR3 DNA reads TGTGCCAGCAGCGCCAGGACAGCATCCTACGAGCAGTACTTC.

The chain joins TRBV30 to TRBJ2-6; D is unclear. With 2 bases removed from V and 1 base from J, the gap between germline ends came to 6 bases. Germline CDR1 and CDR2: GTSNPN and SVGIG (reference sequence). The CDR3 has 14 amino acids. Written as DNA, the CDR3 is TGTGCCTGGAGTTTAGGTTCTGGGGCCAACGTCCTGACTTTC. Amino acid sequence: CAWSLGSGANVLTF.

J is TRBJ2-7 and V is TRBV29-1; 9 bases are shared with TRBD1. The CDR3 runs to 13 residues. The trim removed 7 bases at V and 2 bases at J, leaving 6 bases unmatched. Germline loops: CDR1 SQVTM, CDR2 ANQGSEA. CDR3 nucleotides: TGCAGCGGTGGACAGGGGAGCCCCTACGAGCAGTACTTC. Translated, it gives CSGGQGSPYEQYF.

The table lists this clonotype with a few counts. This chain joins TRBV19 and TRBJ2-7, with 8 bases aligning to TRBD1. Germline-derived CDR1 and CDR2 are LNHDA and SQIVND (reference sequence). V shed 6 bases, J shed 4 bases, and the junction held 11 bases outside the gene matches. This CDR3 is built from 15 residues. CDR3 loop: CASSPLPGGRYEQYF. CDR3 DNA: TGTGCCAGTAGCCCCCTCCCAGGGGGCAGGTACGAGCAGTACTTC.

This clonotype was counted between two and nine times. The chain combines TRBV18 with TRBJ1-5; D might be TRBD1 (6 bases). Germline V CDR1 and CDR2: KGHSH, LQKENI. V was pared by 3 bases and J by 0 bases, with 12 bases between. The CDR3 is 16 amino acids. CDR3 loop: CASSPGQQISNQPQHF. The CDR3 DNA reads TGTGCCAGCTCACCCGGACAGCAAATTAGCAATCAGCCCCAGCATTTT.

This clonotype turned up a few times. The rearrangement links TRBV5-6 to TRBJ2-5, with 12 bases identical to TRBD2. With V trimmed by 5 bases and J by 5 bases, 10 bases remained unmatched. The CDR3 contains 16 residues. Germline V gene sequence: CDR1 SGHDT, CDR2 YYEEEE. CDR3 bases: TGTGCCAGCAGTCCGGAAACCGGACTAGCGGGGGAGACCCAGTACTTC. Translating gives CASSPETGLAGETQYF.

This clonotype was observed a handful of times. The V and J genes are TRBV27 and TRBJ2-1; 8 bases are shared with TRBD2. The CDR3 is 16 residues long. The V gene end was trimmed by 3 bases and the J gene end by 4 bases; junction bases not matched to a gene: 8. CDR1 is MNHEY, CDR2 SMNVEV, per germline (reference sequence). The CDR3 bases are TGTGCCAGCAGTTTTAGAGCGGGAGTGTCTTACAATGAGCAGTTCTTC. Its translation is CASSFRAGVSYNEQFF.

This chain links TRBV5-1 with TRBJ2-7; TRBD2 agrees at 8 bases. J gave up 2 bases and V 3 bases, and 7 bases lay outside the gene matches. The CDR3 sequence is 15 residues long. Germline lookup yields CDR1 SGHRS and CDR2 YFSETQ. CDR3 coding DNA: TGCGCCAGCAGCTCGACTAGCGCCGGTCCCTACGAGCAGTACTTC. This encodes CASSSTSAGPYEQYF.

The chain joins TRBV14 to TRBJ2-7, with 8 bases matching TRBD1. The CDR3 length is 14 residues. Germline values: CDR1 SGHDN, CDR2 FVKESK. V gave up 1 base and J gave up 9 bases; unmatched junction bases: 8. The CDR3 nucleotides read TGTGCCAGCAGCCAAGTTCCTTCGACAGGGGCGCAGTACTTC. Protein: CASSQVPSTGAQYF.

The V and J genes are TRBV5-1 and TRBJ2-3, with TRBD1 matching over 9 bases. The CDR3 sequence is 17 residues long. Germline CDR1 is SGHRS and CDR2 is YFSETQ. J was trimmed by 3 bases and V by 1 base; bases with no gene match: 9. CDR3 sequence: CASSLSLWTGDTDTQYF. The CDR3 coding sequence is TGCGCCAGCAGCTTGTCTTTATGGACAGGGGATACAGATACGCAGTATTTT.

The rearrangement uses TRBV3-1 and TRBJ2-1, with TRBD2 identical over 7 bases. V lost 1 base, J lost 10 bases, and 10 bases stayed unmatched. Germline V lookup: CDR1 LGHDT, CDR2 YNNKEL (reference sequence). The CDR3 runs to 15 residues. CDR3 amino acids: CASSQGPHLAAEQFF. The CDR3 region has the DNA TGTGCCAGCAGCCAAGGGCCCCACCTAGCGGCCGAGCAGTTCTTC.

The chain is built from TRBV20-1 and TRBJ2-7, with 8 bases aligning to TRBD2. With V trimmed by 0 bases and J by 0 bases, 4 bases remained unmatched. This CDR3 has 15 residues. The germline gives CDR1 DFQATT, CDR2 SNEGSKA (reference sequence). CDR3 residues: CSARDLTSASYEQYF. The CDR3 DNA sequence: TGCAGTGCTAGAGACCTGACTAGCGCCTCCTACGAGCAGTACTTC.

The chain joins TRBV12-3 or TRBV12-4 to TRBJ2-7; 7 bases fit TRBD2. The CDR3 is 16 residues long. V gave up 2 bases and J gave up 2 bases; unmatched junction bases: 9. The CDR3 region is CASSLFGGNPTYEQYF. The CDR3 coding sequence is TGTGCCAGCAGTTTATTCGGGGGGAACCCGACCTACGAGCAGTACTTC.

The chain is built from TRBV2 and TRBJ2-7; 11 nucleotides match TRBD1. The CDR3 loop spans 16 amino acids. The germline CDR1 and CDR2 sequences are SNHLY and FYNNEI. Unmatched junction bases numbered 14, after V lost 7 bases and J lost 6 bases. CDR3 loop: CASNWAGTGGGGEQYF. In nucleotides, the CDR3 is TGTGCCAGCAATTGGGCCGGGACAGGGGGAGGAGGCGAGCAGTACTTC.

This clonotype occurred a few times. The chain links TRBV7-2 to TRBJ2-2; 7 bases are shared with TRBD2. There are 16 residues in the CDR3. Germline V gene sequence: CDR1 SGHTA, CDR2 FQGNSA. The V segment lost 5 bases and the J segment 5 bases; nucleotides outside the gene matches: 11. CDR3 residues: CASSRRLAGRTGELFF. As DNA, the CDR3 is TGTGCCAGCAGCCGTAGACTAGCAGGGAGGACCGGGGAGCTGTTTTTT.

This clonotype came up a few times. The chain combines TRBV21-1 with TRBJ1-1; TRBD1, the table's D call, was not compared with the DNA. TRBV21-1 is classified as a pseudogene. The CDR3 has 14 residues. The CDR3 loop is CASSTGQGKTEAFF. DNA for the CDR3: TGTGCCAGCAGTACAGGACAGGGGAAAACTGAAGCTTTCTTT.

This clonotype occurred a few times. The V call is TRBV6-2 or TRBV6-3, the J call TRBJ2-1, with a weak D call TRBD2 (5 bases). Trimming left V 3 bases short and J 9 bases short, with 30 bases between. The CDR3 totals 19 residues. Germline CDR1 MNHEY, CDR2 SVGEGT. In DNA, the CDR3 is TGTGCCAGCAGTTATCACCCCGAGGGTATTTCCCTTTCTTTTAGTGAGCAGTTCTTC. This translates into CASSYHPEGISLSFSEQFF.

V gene TRBV4-2 combines with J gene TRBJ2-2; a weak D match, TRBD2 (6 bases). V dropped 0 bases and J dropped 4 bases, with 9 bases sitting between them. Germline assignment: CDR1 LGHNA and CDR2 YNFKEQ. The CDR3 runs to 15 residues. This CDR3 is CASSQDPTSTGELFF. CDR3 in DNA: TGTGCCAGCAGCCAAGATCCGACTAGCACCGGGGAGCTGTTTTTT.

There are a few counts of this clonotype. Mismatch with germline at one junction end may stem from a read error. V is TRBV29-1 and J is TRBJ1-2, with 9 positions matching TRBD1. In germline, CDR1 is SQVTM, CDR2 ANQGSEA. The CDR3 is 12 residues long. Here the CDR3 DNA reads TGCAGCGTTGAAGACGAGACAGGGGGGCCCCCCTTC. This codes for CSVEDETGGPPF.